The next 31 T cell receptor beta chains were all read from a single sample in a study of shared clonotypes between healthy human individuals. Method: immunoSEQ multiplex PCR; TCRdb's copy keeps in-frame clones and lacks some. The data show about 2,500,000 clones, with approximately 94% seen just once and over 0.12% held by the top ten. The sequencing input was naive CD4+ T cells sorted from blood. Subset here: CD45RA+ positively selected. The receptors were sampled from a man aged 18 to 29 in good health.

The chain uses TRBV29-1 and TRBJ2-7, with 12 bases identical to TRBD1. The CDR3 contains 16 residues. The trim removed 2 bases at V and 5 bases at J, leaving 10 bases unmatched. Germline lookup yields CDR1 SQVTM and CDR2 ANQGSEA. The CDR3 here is CSVENPGTGGLNEQYF. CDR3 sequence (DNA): TGCAGCGTTGAAAACCCCGGGACAGGGGGCTTAAACGAGCAGTACTTC.

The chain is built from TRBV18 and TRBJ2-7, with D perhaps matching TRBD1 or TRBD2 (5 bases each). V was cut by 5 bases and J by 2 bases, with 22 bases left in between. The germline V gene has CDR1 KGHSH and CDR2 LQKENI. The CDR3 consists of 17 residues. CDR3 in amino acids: CASSERQGRGSTYEQYF. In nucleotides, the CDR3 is TGTGCCAGCTCAGAAAGGCAGGGCCGGGGTAGCACCTACGAGCAGTACTTC.

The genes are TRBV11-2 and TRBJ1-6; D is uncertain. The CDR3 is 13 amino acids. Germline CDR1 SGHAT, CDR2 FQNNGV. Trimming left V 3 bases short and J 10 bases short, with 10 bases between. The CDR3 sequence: CASSFLTYSPLHF. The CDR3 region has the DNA TGTGCCAGCAGCTTTTTGACGTACTCACCCCTCCACTTT.

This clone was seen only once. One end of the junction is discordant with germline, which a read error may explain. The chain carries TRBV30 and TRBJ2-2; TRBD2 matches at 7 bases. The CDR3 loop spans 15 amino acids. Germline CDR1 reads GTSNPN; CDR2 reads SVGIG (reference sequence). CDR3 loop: CAGRGGSANTGELFF. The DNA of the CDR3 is TGTGCCGGGAGGGGCGGGAGTGCGAACACCGGGGAGCTGTTTTTT.

CDR3 nucleotide sequence: TGTGCCAGCAGCTTAGGAGGGACGCTGAACACTGAAGCTTTCTTT. This codes for CASSLGGTLNTEAFF. The genes are TRBV7-9 and TRBJ1-1, with D possibly TRBD1 on 5 matching bases. CDR1 and CDR2 from the germline V gene are SEHNR and FQNEAQ (reference sequence). The CDR3 covers 15 residues. The V gene lost 1 base and the J gene lost 0 bases, with 9 bases spanning the gap.

In DNA, the CDR3 is TGTGCCATCAGTGGGGCACAGTTAGGACACTCCTACGAGCAGTACTTC. Translation gives CAISGAQLGHSYEQYF. This chain joins TRBV10-3 and TRBJ2-7; the D gene is possibly TRBD1 (5 bases). The CDR3 has 16 residues. The germline CDR1 and CDR2 sequences are ENHRY and SYGVKD. V lost 4 bases to trimming and J lost 0 bases, with 16 bases between them.

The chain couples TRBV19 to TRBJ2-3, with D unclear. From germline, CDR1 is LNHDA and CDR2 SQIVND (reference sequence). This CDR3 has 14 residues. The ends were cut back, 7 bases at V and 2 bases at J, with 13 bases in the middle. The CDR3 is CASTPKSNTDTQYF. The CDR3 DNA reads TGTGCCAGTACCCCCAAAAGTAACACAGATACGCAGTATTTT.

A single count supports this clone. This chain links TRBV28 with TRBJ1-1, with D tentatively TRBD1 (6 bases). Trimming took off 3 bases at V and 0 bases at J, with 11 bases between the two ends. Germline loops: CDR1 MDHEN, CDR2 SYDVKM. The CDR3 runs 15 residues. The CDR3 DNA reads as TGTGCCAGCAGTTTGAGGACAGACCTGAACACTGAAGCTTTCTTT. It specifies CASSLRTDLNTEAFF.

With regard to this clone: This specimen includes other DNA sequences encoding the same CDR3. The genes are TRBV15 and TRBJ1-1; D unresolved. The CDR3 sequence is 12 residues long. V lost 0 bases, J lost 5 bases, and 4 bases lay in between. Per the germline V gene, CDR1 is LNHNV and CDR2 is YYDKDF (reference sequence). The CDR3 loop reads CATSREWTEAFF. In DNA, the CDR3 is TGTGCCACCAGCAGAGAGTGGACTGAAGCTTTCTTT.

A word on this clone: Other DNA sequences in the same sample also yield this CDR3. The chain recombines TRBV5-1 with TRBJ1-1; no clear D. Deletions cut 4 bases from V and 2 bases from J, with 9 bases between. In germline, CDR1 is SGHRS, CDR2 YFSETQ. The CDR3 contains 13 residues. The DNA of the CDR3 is TGCGCCAGCAGCCTGACGGGAAACACTGAAGCTTTCTTT. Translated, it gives CASSLTGNTEAFF.

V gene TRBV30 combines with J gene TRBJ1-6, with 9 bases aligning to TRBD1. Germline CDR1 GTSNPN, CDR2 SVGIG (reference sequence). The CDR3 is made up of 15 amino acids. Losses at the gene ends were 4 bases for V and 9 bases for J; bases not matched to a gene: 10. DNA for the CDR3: TGTGCCTGGACCCTCGCCGGGACAGGGAGTTCACCCCTCCACTTT. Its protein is CAWTLAGTGSSPLHF.

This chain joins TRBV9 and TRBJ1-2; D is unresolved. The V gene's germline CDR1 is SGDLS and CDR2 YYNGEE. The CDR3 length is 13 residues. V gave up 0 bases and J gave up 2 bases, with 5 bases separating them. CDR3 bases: TGTGCCAGCAGCGTAGTTCAGAACTATGGCTACACCTTC. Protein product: CASSVVQNYGYTF.

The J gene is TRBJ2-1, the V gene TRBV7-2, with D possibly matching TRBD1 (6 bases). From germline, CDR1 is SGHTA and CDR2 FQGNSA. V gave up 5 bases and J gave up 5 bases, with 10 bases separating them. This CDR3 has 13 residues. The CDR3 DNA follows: TGTGCCAGCAGCACCCGGACAGACAATGAGCAGTTCTTC. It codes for CASSTRTDNEQFF.

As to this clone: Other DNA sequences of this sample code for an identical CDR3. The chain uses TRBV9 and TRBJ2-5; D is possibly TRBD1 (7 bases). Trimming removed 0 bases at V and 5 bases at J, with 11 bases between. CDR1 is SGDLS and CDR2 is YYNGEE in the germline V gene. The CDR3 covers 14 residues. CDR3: CASSVGAGGETQYF. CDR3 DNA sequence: TGTGCCAGCAGCGTAGGCGCAGGGGGGGAGACCCAGTACTTC.

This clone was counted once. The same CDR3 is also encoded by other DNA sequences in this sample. CDR3 amino acids: CASSESLWGYTF. In nucleotides, the CDR3 is TGTGCCAGCAGTGAAAGCCTGTGGGGCTACACCTTC. The chain employs TRBV2 and TRBJ1-2, with D hard to call. Germline CDR1 is SNHLY and CDR2 is FYNNEI. V lost 2 bases, J lost 8 bases, and 9 bases lay in between. The CDR3 loop spans 12 amino acids.

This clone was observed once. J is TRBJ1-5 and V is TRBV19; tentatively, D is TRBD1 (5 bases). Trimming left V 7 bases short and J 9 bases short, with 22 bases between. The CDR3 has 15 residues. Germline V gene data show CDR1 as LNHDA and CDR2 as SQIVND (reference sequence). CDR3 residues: CASKVSAGALGPQHF. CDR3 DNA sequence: TGTGCCAGTAAAGTGTCTGCTGGGGCCTTGGGGCCCCAGCATTTT.

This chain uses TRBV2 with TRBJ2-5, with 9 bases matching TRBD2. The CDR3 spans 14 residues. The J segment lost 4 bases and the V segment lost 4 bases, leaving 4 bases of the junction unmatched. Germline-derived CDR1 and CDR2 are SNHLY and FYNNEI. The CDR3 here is CASSGRGGRETQYF. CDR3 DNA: TGTGCCAGCAGTGGGCGGGGGGGCCGAGAGACCCAGTACTTC.

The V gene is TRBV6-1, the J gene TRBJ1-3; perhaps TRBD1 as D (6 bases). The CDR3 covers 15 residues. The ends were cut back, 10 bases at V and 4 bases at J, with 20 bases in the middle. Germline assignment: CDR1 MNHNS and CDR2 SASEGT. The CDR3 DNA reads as TGTGCCACATTCTCTGGGGGGCTAGGGGGAAACACCATATATTTT. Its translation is CATFSGGLGGNTIYF.

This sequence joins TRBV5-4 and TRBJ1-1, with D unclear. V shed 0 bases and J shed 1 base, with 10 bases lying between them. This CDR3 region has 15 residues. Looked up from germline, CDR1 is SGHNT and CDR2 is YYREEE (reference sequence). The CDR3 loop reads CASSLGAGGNTEAFF. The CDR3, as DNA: TGTGCCAGCAGCTTGGGGGCAGGAGGGAACACTGAAGCTTTCTTT.

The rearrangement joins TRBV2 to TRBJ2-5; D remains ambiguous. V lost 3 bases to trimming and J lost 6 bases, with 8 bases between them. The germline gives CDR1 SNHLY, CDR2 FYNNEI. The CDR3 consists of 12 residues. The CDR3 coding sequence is TGTGCCAGCAGTGAGAGTCAAAAGACCCAGTACTTC. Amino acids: CASSESQKTQYF.

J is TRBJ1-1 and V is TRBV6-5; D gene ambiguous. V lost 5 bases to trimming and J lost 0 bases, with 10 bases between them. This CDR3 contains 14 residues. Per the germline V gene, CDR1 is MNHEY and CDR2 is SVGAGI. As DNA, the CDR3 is TGTGCCAGCAGTCGAGGGAATTTGAACACTGAAGCTTTCTTT. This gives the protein CASSRGNLNTEAFF.

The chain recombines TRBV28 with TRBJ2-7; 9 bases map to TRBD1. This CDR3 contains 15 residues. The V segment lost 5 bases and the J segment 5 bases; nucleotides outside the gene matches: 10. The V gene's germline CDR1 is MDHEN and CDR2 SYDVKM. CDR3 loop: CASSPGQGRTDEQYF. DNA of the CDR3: TGTGCCAGCAGTCCGGGACAGGGAAGGACGGACGAGCAGTACTTC.

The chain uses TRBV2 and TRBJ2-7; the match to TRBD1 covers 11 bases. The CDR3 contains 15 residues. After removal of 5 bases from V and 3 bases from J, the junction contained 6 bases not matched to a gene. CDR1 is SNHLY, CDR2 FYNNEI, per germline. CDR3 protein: CASSPGQGVLYEQYF. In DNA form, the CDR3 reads TGTGCCAGCAGTCCGGGACAGGGGGTTCTCTACGAGCAGTACTTC. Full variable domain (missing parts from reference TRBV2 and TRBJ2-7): EPEVTQTPSHQVTQMGQEVILRCVPISNHLYFYWYRQILGQKVEFLVSFYNNEISEKSEIFDDQFSVERPDGSNFTLKIRSTKLEDSAMYFCASSPGQGVLYEQYFGPGTRLTVT.

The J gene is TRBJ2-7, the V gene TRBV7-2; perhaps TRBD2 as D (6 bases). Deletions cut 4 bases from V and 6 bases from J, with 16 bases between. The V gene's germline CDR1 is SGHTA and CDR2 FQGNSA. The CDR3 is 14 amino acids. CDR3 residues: CASSSMGGIGEQYF. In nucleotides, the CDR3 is TGTGCCAGCAGCTCCATGGGGGGTATCGGCGAGCAGTACTTC.

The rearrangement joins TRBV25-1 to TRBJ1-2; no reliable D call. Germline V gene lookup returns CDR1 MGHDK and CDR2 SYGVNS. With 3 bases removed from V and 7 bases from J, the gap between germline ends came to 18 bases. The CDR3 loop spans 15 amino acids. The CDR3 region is CASSEPHSLKGGYTF. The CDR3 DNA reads TGTGCCAGCAGTGAGCCCCACAGTCTGAAGGGTGGCTACACCTTC.

CDR3 amino acids: CASSEGQGTGQTQYF. The CDR3 DNA is TGTGCCAGCAGCGAGGGACAGGGGACGGGACAGACCCAGTACTTC. J is TRBJ2-5 and V is TRBV28, with TRBD1 matching 10 bases. Per the germline V gene, CDR1 is MDHEN and CDR2 is SYDVKM. This CDR3 spans 15 amino acids. Trimming at V came to 6 bases and at J to 6 bases, leaving 10 bases not matched to a gene.

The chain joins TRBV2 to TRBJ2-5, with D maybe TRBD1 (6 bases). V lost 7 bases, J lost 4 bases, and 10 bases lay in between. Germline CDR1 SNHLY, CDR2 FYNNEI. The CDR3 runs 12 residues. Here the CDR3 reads CASTGASETQYF. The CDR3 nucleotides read TGTGCCAGCACAGGGGCCTCAGAGACCCAGTACTTC.

The CDR3 DNA reads TGTGCCAGCTCACCAGTGGGACAAACTAGTAATGAGCAGTTCTTC. Its translation: CASSPVGQTSNEQFF. The chain combines TRBV18 with TRBJ2-1, with D possibly matching TRBD1 (6 bases). V lost 2 bases and J lost 7, with 15 bases in between. Germline CDR1 KGHSH, CDR2 LQKENI. CDR3 size: 15 residues.

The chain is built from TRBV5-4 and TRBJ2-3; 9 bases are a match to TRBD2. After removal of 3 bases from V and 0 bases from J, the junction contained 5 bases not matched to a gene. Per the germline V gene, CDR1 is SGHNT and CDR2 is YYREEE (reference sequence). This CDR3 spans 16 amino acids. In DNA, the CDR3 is TGTGCCAGCAGCTATCCGGCGGGGGGGAGCACAGATACGCAGTATTTT. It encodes CASSYPAGGSTDTQYF.

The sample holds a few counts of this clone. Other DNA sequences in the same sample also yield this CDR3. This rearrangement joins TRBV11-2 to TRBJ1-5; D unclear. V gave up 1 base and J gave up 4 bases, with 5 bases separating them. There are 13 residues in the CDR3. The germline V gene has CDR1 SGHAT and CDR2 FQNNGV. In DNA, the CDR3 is TGTGCCAGCAGCTTAGGGCAAAATCAGCCCCAGCATTTT. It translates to CASSLGQNQPQHF.

The CDR3 region is CATSRGLSNTNTGELFF. The CDR3, as DNA: TGTGCCACCAGCAGAGGTCTCTCGAATACGAACACCGGGGAGCTGTTTTTT. The chain recombines TRBV15 with TRBJ2-2; D ambiguous. Trimming cost V 1 base and J 0 bases, with 12 bases left between them. This CDR3 is built from 17 residues. Germline CDR1 and CDR2: LNHNV and YYDKDF (reference sequence).